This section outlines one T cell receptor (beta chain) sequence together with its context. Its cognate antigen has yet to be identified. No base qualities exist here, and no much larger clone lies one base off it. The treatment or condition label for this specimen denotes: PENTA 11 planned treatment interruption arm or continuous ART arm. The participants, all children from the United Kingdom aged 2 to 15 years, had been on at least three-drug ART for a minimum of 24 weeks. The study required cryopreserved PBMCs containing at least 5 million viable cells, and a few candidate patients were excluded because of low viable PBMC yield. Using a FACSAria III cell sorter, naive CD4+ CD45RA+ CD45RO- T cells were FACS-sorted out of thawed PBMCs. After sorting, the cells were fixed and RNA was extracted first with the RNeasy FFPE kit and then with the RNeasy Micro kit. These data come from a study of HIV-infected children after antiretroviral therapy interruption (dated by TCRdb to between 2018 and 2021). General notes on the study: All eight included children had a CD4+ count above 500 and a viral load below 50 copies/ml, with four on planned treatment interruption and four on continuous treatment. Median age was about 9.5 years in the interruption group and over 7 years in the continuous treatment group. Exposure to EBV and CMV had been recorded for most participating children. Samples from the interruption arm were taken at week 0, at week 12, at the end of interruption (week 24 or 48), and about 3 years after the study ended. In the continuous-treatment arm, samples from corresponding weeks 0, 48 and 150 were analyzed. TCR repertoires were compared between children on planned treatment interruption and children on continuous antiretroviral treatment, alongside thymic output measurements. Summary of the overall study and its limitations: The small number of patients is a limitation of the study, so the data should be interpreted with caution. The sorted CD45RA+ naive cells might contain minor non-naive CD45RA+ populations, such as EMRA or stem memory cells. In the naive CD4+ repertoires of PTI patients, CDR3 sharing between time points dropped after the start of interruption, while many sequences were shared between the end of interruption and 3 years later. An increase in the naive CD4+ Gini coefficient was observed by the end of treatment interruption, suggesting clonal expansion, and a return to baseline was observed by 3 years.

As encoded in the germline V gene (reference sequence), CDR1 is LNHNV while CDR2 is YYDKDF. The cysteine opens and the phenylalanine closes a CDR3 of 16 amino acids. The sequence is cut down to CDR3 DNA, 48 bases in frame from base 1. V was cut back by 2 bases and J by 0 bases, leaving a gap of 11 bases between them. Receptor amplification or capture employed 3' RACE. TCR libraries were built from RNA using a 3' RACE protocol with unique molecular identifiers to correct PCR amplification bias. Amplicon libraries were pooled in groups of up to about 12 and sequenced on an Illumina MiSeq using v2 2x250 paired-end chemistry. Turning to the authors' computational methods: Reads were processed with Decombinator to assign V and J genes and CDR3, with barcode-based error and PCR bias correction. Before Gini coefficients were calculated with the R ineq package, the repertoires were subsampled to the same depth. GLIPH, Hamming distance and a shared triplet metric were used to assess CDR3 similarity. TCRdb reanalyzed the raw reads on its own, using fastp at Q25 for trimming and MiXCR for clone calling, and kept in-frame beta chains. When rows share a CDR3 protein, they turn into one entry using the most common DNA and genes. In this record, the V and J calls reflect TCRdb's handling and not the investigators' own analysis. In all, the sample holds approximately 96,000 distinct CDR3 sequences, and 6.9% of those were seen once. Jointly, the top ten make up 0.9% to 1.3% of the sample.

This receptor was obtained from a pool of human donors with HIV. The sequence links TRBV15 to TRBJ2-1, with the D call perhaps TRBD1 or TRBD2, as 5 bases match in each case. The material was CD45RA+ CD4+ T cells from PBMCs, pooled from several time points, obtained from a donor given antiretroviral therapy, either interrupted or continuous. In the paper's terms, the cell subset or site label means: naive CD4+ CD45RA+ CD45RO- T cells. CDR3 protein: CATSRSDGASYNEQFF. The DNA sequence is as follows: TGTGCCACCAGCAGAAGTGACGGGGCCTCCTACAATGAGCAGTTCTTC. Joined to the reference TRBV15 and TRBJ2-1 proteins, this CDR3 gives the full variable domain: DAMVIQNPRYQVTQFGKPVTLSCSQTLNHNVMYWYQQKSSQAPKLLFHYYDKDFNNEADTPDNFQSRRPNTSFCFLDIRSPGLGDTAMYLCATSRSDGASYNEQFFGPGTRLTVL.